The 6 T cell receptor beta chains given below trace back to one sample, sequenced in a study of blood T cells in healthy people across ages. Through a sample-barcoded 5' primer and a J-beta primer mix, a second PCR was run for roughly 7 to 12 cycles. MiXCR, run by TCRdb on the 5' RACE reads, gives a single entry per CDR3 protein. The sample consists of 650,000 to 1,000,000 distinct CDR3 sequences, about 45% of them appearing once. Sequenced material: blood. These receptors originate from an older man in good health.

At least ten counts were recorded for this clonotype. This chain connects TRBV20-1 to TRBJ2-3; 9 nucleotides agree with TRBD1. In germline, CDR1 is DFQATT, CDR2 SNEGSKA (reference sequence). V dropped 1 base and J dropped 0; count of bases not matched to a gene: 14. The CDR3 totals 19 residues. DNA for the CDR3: TGCAGTGCTAGAGGATACACACCAAGGACAGGGGCTAGCACAGATACGCAGTATTTT. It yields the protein CSARGYTPRTGASTDTQYF.

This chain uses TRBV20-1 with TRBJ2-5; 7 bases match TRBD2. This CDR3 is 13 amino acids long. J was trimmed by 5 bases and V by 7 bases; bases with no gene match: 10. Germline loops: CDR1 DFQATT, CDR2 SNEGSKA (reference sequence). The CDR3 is CSVGGGVRETQYF. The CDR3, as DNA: TGCAGTGTCGGGGGAGGGGTGCGGGAGACCCAGTACTTC.

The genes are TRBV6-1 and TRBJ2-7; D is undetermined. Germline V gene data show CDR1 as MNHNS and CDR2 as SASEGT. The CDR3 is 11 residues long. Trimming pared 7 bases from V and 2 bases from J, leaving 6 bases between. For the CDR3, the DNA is TGTGCCAGCAAAGAGCCCTACGAGCAGTACTTC. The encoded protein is CASKEPYEQYF.

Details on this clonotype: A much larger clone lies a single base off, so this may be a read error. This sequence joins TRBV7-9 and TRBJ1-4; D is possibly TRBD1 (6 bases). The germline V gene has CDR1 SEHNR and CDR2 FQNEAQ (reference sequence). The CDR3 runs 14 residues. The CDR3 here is CASSPRGLNERLFF. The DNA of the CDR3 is TGTGCCAGCAGCCCCAGGGGCCTTAATGAAAGACTGTTTTTT.

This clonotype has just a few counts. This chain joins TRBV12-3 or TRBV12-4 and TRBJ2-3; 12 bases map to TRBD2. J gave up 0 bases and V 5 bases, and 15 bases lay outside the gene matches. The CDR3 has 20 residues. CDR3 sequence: CASSRRTSGTSVLSTDTQYF. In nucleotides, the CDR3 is TGTGCCAGCAGTCGACGGACTAGCGGGACATCGGTACTAAGCACAGATACGCAGTATTTT.

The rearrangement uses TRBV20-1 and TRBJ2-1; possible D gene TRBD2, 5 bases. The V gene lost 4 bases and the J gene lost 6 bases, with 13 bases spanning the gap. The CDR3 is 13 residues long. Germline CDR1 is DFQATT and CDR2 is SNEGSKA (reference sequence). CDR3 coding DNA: TGCAGTGCTAACGTTCTAGCTACCAATGAGCAGTTCTTC. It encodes CSANVLATNEQFF.